This T cell receptor beta chain comes out of a study of CD8 T cells in Susac syndrome. Across the study: At the time their blood was drawn, patients with Susac syndrome were either therapy-naive, on corticosteroids (with some of them also receiving intravenous immunoglobulin), or on intravenous immunoglobulin alone. General study results and limits: Peak Susac CD8+ clonal expansion occurred in TEMRA cells and active patients. Susac-specific public clones in total CD8+ repertoires numbered around 17; in CD8+ TEMRA repertoires, they numbered roughly five.

Random hexamers primed reverse transcription of about 0.5 to 1 ug RNA. An immunoSEQ multiplex PCR amplified TCR beta CDR3 over 54 Vbeta and 13 Jbeta. MiXCR, applied by TCRdb to the immunoSEQ multiplex PCR reads, yields one record per CDR3 protein. Of some 110,000 distinct CDR3 sequences in the sample, around 94% were seen once. To note about this clonotype: Its antigen remains unknown.

Trimming removed 7 bases at V and 2 bases at J, with 4 bases between. CDR3 length: 11 residues. Germline V gene data show CDR1 as MNHEY and CDR2 as SMNVEV (reference sequence). Input material: CD8+ T cells from PBMCs. The source of this sequence is a human donor with Susac syndrome. The chain combines TRBV27 with TRBJ2-3; D is unresolved. The CDR3 spells CASTYTDTQYF. In DNA, the CDR3 is TGTGCCAGCACTTACACAGATACGCAGTATTTT.